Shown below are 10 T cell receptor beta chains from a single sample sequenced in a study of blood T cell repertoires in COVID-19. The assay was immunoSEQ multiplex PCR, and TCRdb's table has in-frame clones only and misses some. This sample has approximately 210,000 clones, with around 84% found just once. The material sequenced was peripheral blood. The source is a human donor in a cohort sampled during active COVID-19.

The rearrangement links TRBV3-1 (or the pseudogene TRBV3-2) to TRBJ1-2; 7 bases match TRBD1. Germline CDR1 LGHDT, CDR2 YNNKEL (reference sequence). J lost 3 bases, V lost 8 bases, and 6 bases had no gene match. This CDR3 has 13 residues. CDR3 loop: CASSPTGDYGYTF. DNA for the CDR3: TGTGCCAGCTCGCCCACAGGGGACTATGGCTACACCTTC.

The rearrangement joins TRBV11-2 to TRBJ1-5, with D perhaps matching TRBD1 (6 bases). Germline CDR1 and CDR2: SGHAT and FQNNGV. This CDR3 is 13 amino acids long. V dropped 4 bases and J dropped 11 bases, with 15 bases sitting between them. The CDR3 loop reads CASSSRAAGAQHF. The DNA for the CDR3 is TGTGCCAGCAGCTCAAGGGCCGCAGGGGCCCAGCATTTT. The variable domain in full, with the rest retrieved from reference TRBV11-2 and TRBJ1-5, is EAGVAQSPRYKIIEKRQSVAFWCNPISGHATLYWYQQILGQGPKLLIQFQNNGVVDDSQLPKDRFSAERLKGVDSTLKIQPAKLEDSAVYLCASSSRAAGAQHFGDGTRLSIL.

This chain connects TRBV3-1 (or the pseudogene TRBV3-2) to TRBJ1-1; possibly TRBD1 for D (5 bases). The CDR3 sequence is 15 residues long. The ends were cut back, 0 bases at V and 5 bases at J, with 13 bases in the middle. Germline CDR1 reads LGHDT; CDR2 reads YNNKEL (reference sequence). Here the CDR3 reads CASSQEPSGVTEAFF. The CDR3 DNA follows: TGTGCCAGCAGCCAAGAACCTTCGGGGGTAACTGAAGCTTTCTTT.

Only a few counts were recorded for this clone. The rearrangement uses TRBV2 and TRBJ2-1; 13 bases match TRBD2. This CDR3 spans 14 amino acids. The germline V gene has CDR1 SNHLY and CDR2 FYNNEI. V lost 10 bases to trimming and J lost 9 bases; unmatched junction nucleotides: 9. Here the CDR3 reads CATQRGLAGVEQFF. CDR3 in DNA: TGTGCCACCCAACGAGGACTAGCGGGGGTTGAGCAGTTCTTC. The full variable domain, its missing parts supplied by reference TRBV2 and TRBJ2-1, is EPEVTQTPSHQVTQMGQEVILRCVPISNHLYFYWYRQILGQKVEFLVSFYNNEISEKSEIFDDQFSVERPDGSNFTLKIRSTKLEDSAMYFCATQRGLAGVEQFFGPGTRLTVL.

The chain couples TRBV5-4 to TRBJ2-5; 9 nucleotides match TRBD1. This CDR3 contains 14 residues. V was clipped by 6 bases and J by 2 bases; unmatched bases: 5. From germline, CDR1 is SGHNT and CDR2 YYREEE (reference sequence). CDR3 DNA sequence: TGTGCCAGCACCAACGACAGGGGGCAAGAGACCCAGTACTTC. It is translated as CASTNDRGQETQYF.

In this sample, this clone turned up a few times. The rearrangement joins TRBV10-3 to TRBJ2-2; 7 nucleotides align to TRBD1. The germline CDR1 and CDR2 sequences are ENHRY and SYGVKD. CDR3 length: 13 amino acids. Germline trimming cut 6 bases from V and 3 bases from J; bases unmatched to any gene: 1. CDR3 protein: CAISQGDTGELFF. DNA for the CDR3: TGTGCCATCAGCCAGGGGGACACCGGGGAGCTGTTTTTT.

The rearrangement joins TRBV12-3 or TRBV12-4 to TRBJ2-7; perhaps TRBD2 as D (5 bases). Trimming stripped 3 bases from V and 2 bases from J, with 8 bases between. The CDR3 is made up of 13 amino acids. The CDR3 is CASSFAGTYEQYV. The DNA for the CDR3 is TGTGCCAGCAGTTTCGCCGGGACCTACGAGCAGTACGTC.

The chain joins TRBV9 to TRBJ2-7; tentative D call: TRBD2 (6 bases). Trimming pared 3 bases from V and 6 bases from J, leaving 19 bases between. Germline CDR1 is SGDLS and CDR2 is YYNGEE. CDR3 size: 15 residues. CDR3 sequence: CASSALGGTTGEQYF. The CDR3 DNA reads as TGTGCCAGCAGCGCCCTAGGCGGGACGACGGGCGAGCAGTACTTC.

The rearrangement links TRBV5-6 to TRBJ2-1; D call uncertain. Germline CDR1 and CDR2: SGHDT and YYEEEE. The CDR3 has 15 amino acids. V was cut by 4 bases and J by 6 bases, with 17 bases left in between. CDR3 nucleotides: TGTGCCAGCAGCCCTGTATTCTCCGGTATCAATGAGCAGTTCTTC. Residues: CASSPVFSGINEQFF. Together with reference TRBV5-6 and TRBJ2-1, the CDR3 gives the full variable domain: DAGVTQSPTHLIKTRGQQVTLRCSPKSGHDTVSWYQQALGQGPQFIFQYYEEEERQRGNFPDRFSGHQFPNYSSELNVNALLLGDSALYLCASSPVFSGINEQFFGPGTRLTVL.

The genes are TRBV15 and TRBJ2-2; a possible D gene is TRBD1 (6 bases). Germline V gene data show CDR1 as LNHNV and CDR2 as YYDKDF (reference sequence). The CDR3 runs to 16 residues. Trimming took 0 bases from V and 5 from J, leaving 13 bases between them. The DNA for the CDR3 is TGTGCCACCAGCAGAGACGCAGGGGCGGGTACCGGGGAGCTGTTTTTT. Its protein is CATSRDAGAGTGELFF.